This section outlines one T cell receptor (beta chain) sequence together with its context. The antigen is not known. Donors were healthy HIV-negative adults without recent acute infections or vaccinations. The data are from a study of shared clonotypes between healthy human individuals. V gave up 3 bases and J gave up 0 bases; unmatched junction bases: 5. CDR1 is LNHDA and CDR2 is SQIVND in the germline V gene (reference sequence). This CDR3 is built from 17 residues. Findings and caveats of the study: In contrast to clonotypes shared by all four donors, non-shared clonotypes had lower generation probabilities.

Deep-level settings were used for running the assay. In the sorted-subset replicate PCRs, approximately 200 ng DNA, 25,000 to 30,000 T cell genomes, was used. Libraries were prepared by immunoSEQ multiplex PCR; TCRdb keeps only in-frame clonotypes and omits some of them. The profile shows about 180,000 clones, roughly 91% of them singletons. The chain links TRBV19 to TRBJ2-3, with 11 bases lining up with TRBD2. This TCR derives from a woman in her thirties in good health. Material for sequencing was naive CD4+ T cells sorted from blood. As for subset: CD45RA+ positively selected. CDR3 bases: TGTGCCAGTAGTATGTCTAGCGGGAGGATCAGCACAGATACGCAGTATTTT. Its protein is CASSMSSGRISTDTQYF. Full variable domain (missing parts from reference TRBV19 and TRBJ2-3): DGGITQSPKYLFRKEGQNVTLSCEQNLNHDAMYWYRQDPGQGLRLIYYSQIVNDFQKGDIAEGYSVSREKKESFPLTVTSAQKNPTAFYLCASSMSSGRISTDTQYFGPGTRLTVL.